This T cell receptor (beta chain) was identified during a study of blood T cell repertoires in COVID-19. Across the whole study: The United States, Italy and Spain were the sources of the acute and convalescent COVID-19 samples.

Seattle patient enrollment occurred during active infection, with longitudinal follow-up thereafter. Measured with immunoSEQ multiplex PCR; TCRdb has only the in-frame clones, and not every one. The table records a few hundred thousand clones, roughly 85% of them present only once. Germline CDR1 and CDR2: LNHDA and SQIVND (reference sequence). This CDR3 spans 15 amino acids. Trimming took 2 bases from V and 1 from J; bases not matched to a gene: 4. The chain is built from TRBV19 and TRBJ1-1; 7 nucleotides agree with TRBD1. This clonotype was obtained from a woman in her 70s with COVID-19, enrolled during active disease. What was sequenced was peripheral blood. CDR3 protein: CASSITGTANTEAFF. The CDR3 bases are TGTGCCAGTAGTATAACGGGGACAGCGAACACTGAAGCTTTCTTT.